These T cell receptor beta chains were read from a single sample in a study of blood T cell repertoires in COVID-19. Repertoires were generated with immunoSEQ multiplex PCR, while TCRdb's copy carries only in-frame clones and drops some. The sample holds a few hundred thousand clones, just under 90% seen once. The sequencing sample was made of PBMCs or T cells enriched from blood (not recorded which). The receptor set was obtained from a man aged 30 to 39 who had recovered from COVID-19. The CDR3 runs from the conserved cysteine through the conserved F or W. Each record gives: CDR3 length, clone size, J gene, V gene, D gene, CDR3 DNA, CDR3 protein. D genes are given only for firm matches. Rows may omit the clone size; those that give it use once, few, many or a size class.

cdr3_length: 14; clone_size: NA; j_call: TRBJ2-3; v_call: TRBV5-1; d_call: TRBD1; cdr3_nt: TGCGCCAGTCGGTGGACAGGGATGACAGATACGCAGTATTTT; cdr3_aa: CASRWTGMTDTQYF
cdr3_length: 16; clone_size: once; j_call: TRBJ1-4; v_call: TRBV15; d_call: TRBD1; cdr3_nt: TGTGCCACCAGCAGCCCCTCCGCAGGGGGCGGTGAAAAACTGTTTTTT; cdr3_aa: CATSSPSAGGGEKLFF
cdr3_length: 13; clone_size: NA; j_call: TRBJ2-5; v_call: TRBV6-2/TRBV6-3; d_call: NA; cdr3_nt: TGTGCCAGCAGTGCCAGGGGCTTCGAGACCCAGTACTTC; cdr3_aa: CASSARGFETQYF
cdr3_length: 14; clone_size: NA; j_call: TRBJ2-1; v_call: TRBV19; d_call: NA; cdr3_nt: TGTGCCAGTGGGGACTGGAGCTCCTACAATGAGCAGTTCTTC; cdr3_aa: CASGDWSSYNEQFF
cdr3_length: 16; clone_size: few; j_call: TRBJ2-7; v_call: TRBV6-2/TRBV6-3; d_call: NA; cdr3_nt: TGTGCCAGCAGCCAAAACACAGGTATCAGCTCCTACGAGCAGTACTTC; cdr3_aa: CASSQNTGISSYEQYF
cdr3_length: 16; clone_size: NA; j_call: TRBJ2-5; v_call: TRBV7-6; d_call: NA; cdr3_nt: TGTGCCAGCAGCTTACAGACTACCATGTCTCAAGAGACCCAGTACTTC; cdr3_aa: CASSLQTTMSQETQYF
cdr3_length: 14; clone_size: NA; j_call: TRBJ1-2; v_call: TRBV28; d_call: NA; cdr3_nt: TGTGCCAGCAGTTTACTACAGGGCCGCTATGGCTACACCTTC; cdr3_aa: CASSLLQGRYGYTF
cdr3_length: 14; clone_size: NA; j_call: TRBJ2-7; v_call: TRBV7-9; d_call: NA; cdr3_nt: TGTGCCAGCAGCTTAGATTCAGGGAGGTACGAGCAGTACTTC; cdr3_aa: CASSLDSGRYEQYF
cdr3_length: 14; clone_size: NA; j_call: TRBJ2-3; v_call: TRBV7-6; d_call: TRBD2; cdr3_nt: TGTGCCAGCAGCCCGACTAGCGGGCTGGATACGCAGTATTTT; cdr3_aa: CASSPTSGLDTQYF
cdr3_length: 16; clone_size: once; j_call: TRBJ2-4; v_call: TRBV28; d_call: TRBD2; cdr3_nt: TGTGCCAGCAGCCTGACTAGCGGGAGGTCAAAAAACATTCAGTACTTC; cdr3_aa: CASSLTSGRSKNIQYF
cdr3_length: 13; clone_size: NA; j_call: TRBJ2-7; v_call: TRBV6-5; d_call: NA; cdr3_nt: TGTGCCAGCAGTTACCCAGGGGCCTACGAGCAGTACTTC; cdr3_aa: CASSYPGAYEQYF
cdr3_length: 14; clone_size: NA; j_call: TRBJ1-2; v_call: TRBV5-5; d_call: NA; cdr3_nt: TGTGCCAGCAGCTTGGTTCAGGGTAACTATGGCTACACCTTC; cdr3_aa: CASSLVQGNYGYTF
cdr3_length: 16; clone_size: NA; j_call: TRBJ1-2; v_call: TRBV6-1; d_call: NA; cdr3_nt: TGTGCCAGCAGTGGGCTAAATATGGGCCAGTCCTATGGCTACACCTTC; cdr3_aa: CASSGLNMGQSYGYTF
cdr3_length: 14; clone_size: NA; j_call: TRBJ2-1; v_call: TRBV29-1; d_call: TRBD1; cdr3_nt: TGCAGCGTGGGACAGGGGGCCTCCTACAATGAGCAGTTCTTC; cdr3_aa: CSVGQGASYNEQFF
cdr3_length: 14; clone_size: NA; j_call: TRBJ1-2; v_call: TRBV19; d_call: NA; cdr3_nt: TGTGCCAGCAGTCCCCAAAGAGGCGCATTGGGCTACACCTTC; cdr3_aa: CASSPQRGALGYTF
cdr3_length: 16; clone_size: NA; j_call: TRBJ2-3; v_call: TRBV24-1; d_call: NA; cdr3_nt: TGTGCCACCAGTGATTTACCAGGGGTTGGGGCAGATACGCAGTATTTT; cdr3_aa: CATSDLPGVGADTQYF
cdr3_length: 13; clone_size: NA; j_call: TRBJ1-5; v_call: TRBV29-1; d_call: NA; cdr3_nt: TGCAGCGTTGGTGAGGCAGCTAATCAGCCCCAGCATTTT; cdr3_aa: CSVGEAANQPQHF